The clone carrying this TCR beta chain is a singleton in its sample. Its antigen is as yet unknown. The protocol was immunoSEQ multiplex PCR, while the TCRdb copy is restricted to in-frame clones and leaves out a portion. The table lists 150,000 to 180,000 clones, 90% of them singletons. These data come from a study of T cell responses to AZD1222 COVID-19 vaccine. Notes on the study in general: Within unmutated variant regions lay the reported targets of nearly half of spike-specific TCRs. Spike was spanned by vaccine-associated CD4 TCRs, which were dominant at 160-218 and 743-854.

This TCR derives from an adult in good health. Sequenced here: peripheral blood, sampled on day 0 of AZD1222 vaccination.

This CDR3 is CASSSDRGRNYGYTF. DNA for the CDR3: TGTGCCAGCAGCTCCGACAGGGGGCGCAACTATGGCTACACCTTC. The chain joins TRBV11-2 to TRBJ1-2, with TRBD1 identical over 10 bases. V shed 4 bases, J shed 2 bases, and the junction held 4 bases outside the gene matches. CDR1 SGHAT and CDR2 FQNNGV come from the germline V gene. The CDR3 has 15 amino acids.